One sample yielded the 27 T cell receptor beta chains listed below, sequenced in a study of T cells in Graves' hyperthyroidism and ophthalmopathy. TCR beta CDR3 region amplification was performed from RNA transcripts. The HTBI primer set was used in a first-round RT-PCR of the TCR CDR3. TCRdb recomputed calls from the multiplex PCR reads with MiXCR, one row per CDR3 protein. This sample has about 59,000 distinct CDR3 sequences, with approximately 57% found just once. The source material was blood. These receptors were taken from an older woman with Graves' ophthalmopathy.

This sequence joins TRBV20-1 and TRBJ2-7; D is ambiguous. Germline CDR1 reads DFQATT; CDR2 reads SNEGSKA (reference sequence). V lost 8 bases and J 0 bases, leaving 8 bases between the germline ends. The CDR3 contains 11 residues. CDR3 nucleotides: TGCAGTTCCATCAGCTCCTACGAGCAGTACTTC. It specifies CSSISSYEQYF.

This clonotype was observed a handful of times. The chain couples TRBV15 to TRBJ2-3; D is possibly TRBD2 (5 bases). The CDR3 runs 16 residues. Trimming took 3 bases from V and 0 from J, leaving 13 bases between them. The V gene's germline CDR1 is LNHNV and CDR2 YYDKDF (reference sequence). The CDR3 DNA is TGTGCCACCAGCAGTGACCTGGGAGACAGCACAGATACGCAGTATTTT. It encodes CATSSDLGDSTDTQYF.

V and J are TRBV10-2 and TRBJ1-3; D is possibly TRBD1 (6 bases). Germline CDR1 is WSHSY and CDR2 is SAAADI. This CDR3 has 13 residues. The V end lost 6 bases, the J end lost 7 bases, and 13 bases lay between the germline ends. The DNA for the CDR3 is TGCGCCAGCAGCCTACAGGGTGGGAACACCATATATTTT. It yields the protein CASSLQGGNTIYF.

This clonotype was picked up many times. The chain carries TRBV6-1 and TRBJ2-1; 9 nucleotides agree with TRBD1. The trim removed 6 bases at V and 3 bases at J, leaving 3 bases unmatched. Germline V gene sequence: CDR1 MNHNS, CDR2 SASEGT. The CDR3 covers 14 residues. The CDR3 DNA follows: TGTGCCAGCAGGGCGACAGGGGGCTACAATGAGCAGTTCTTC. Translated: CASRATGGYNEQFF.

In regard to this clonotype: Without the conserved terminal phenylalanine or tryptophan, this CDR3 likely stems from a read error. No DNA is shown, since the ends of the CDR3 on it are uncertain; the CDR3 is the one TCRdb lists. V usage is TRBV6-1 and J usage is TRBJ1-4; TRBD1 is the table's D call, not checked against the DNA. A total of 11 residues make up the CDR3, ends included. In germline, CDR1 is MNHNS, CDR2 SASEGT. CDR3 amino acids: CASSASRTGVG.

This clonotype was detected ten times or more. The CDR3 DNA reads TGTGCCAGCAGTAGGACAGGGGGCGCTTCCTTGGACTATGGCTACACCTTC. This gives the protein CASSRTGGASLDYGYTF. V gene TRBV2 combines with J gene TRBJ1-2; TRBD1 matches at 11 bases. CDR3 length: 17 residues. CDR1 and CDR2 from the germline V gene are SNHLY and FYNNEI. V dropped 5 bases and J dropped 3; count of bases not matched to a gene: 11.

The chain couples TRBV5-6 to TRBJ2-5; TRBD2 matches at 12 bases. There are 17 residues in the CDR3. Unmatched junction bases numbered 9, after V lost 1 base and J lost 5 bases. Germline V gene sequence: CDR1 SGHDT, CDR2 YYEEEE. CDR3 nucleotides: TGTGCCAGCAGCTTGTCGGGACTAGCGGGTAGGTGGGAGACCCAGTACTTC. This codes for CASSLSGLAGRWETQYF.

A word on this clonotype: It may be a read error: a sequence one base away is much more abundant. The V gene is TRBV18, the J gene TRBJ1-3; D gene ambiguous. Trimming stripped 6 bases from V and 3 bases from J, with 9 bases between. CDR1 is KGHSH, CDR2 LQKENI, per germline. The CDR3 spans 13 residues. The CDR3 is CASSNSGGNTIYF. Written as DNA, the CDR3 is TGTGCCAGCTCCAACAGTGGTGGAAACACCATATATTTT.

This clonotype appeared many times. The CDR3 DNA sequence: TGTGCCAGCAGCCGGGTCCGGGCGGAGACCCAGTACTTC. Its translation: CASSRVRAETQYF. The chain carries TRBV7-2 and TRBJ2-5; no firm D call. The V gene's germline CDR1 is SGHTA and CDR2 FQGNSA. Deletions cut 5 bases from V and 5 bases from J, with 12 bases between. This CDR3 comprises 13 residues.

This clonotype is medium-sized (0.01 to 0.1%) within its sample. The rearrangement links TRBV2 to TRBJ1-2, with unresolved D. Germline assignment: CDR1 SNHLY and CDR2 FYNNEI. The CDR3 covers 11 residues. The V end lost 6 bases, the J end lost 2 bases, and 4 bases lay between the germline ends. The CDR3 region is CASSGNYGYTF. For the CDR3, the DNA is TGTGCCAGCAGCGGGAACTATGGCTACACCTTC.

This sequence joins TRBV19 and TRBJ1-5; 8 bases match TRBD1. Germline V lookup: CDR1 LNHDA, CDR2 SQIVND (reference sequence). This CDR3 contains 16 residues. With V trimmed by 3 bases and J by 3 bases, 7 bases remained unmatched. The CDR3 reads CASSIGQGALNQPQHF. The CDR3 coding sequence is TGTGCCAGTAGTATTGGGCAGGGGGCTCTCAATCAGCCCCAGCATTTT.

The chain uses TRBV6-4 and TRBJ2-7, with D perhaps assigned TRBD1 or TRBD2 (6 bases each). The ends were cut back, 6 bases at V and 3 bases at J, with 12 bases in the middle. The CDR3 length is 13 residues. Germline loops: CDR1 MRHNA, CDR2 SNTAGT. This CDR3 reads CASRTQGGYEQYF. CDR3 DNA: TGTGCCAGCAGGACACAGGGAGGCTACGAGCAGTACTTC.

This clonotype appeared a few times. The chain employs TRBV7-9 and TRBJ2-7; D gene uncertain. Trimming pared 4 bases from V and 2 bases from J, leaving 0 bases between. The CDR3 is 10 amino acids. The germline V gene encodes CDR1 SEHNR and CDR2 FQNEAQ (reference sequence). The CDR3 is CASSSYEQYF. In DNA form, the CDR3 reads TGTGCCAGCAGCTCCTACGAGCAGTACTTC. The full variable domain, its missing parts supplied by reference TRBV7-9 and TRBJ2-7, is DTGVSQNPRHKITKRGQNVTFRCDPISEHNRLYWYRQTLGQGPEFLTYFQNEAQLEKSRLLSDRFSAERPKGSFSTLEIQRTEQGDSAMYLCASSSYEQYFGPGTRLTVT.

V is TRBV7-2 and J is TRBJ2-3, with TRBD2 matching over 8 bases. This CDR3 spans 16 amino acids. The V gene end was trimmed by 1 base and the J gene end by 6 bases; junction bases not matched to a gene: 9. Germline CDR1 reads SGHTA; CDR2 reads FQGNSA. The CDR3 protein is CASSLDIGRAGDTQYF. CDR3 coding DNA: TGTGCCAGCAGCTTAGATATCGGGAGGGCGGGCGATACGCAGTATTTT.

V and J are TRBV6-5 and TRBJ1-5; D is possibly TRBD1 (6 bases). Trimming shortened V by 5 bases and J by 12 bases, and 17 bases separated the two germline ends. The CDR3 loop spans 13 amino acids. Per the germline V gene, CDR1 is MNHEY and CDR2 is SVGAGI. As DNA, the CDR3 is TGTGCCAGCAGTCACGGGGGCAGCAATCACCAGCATTTT. Its translation: CASSHGGSNHQHF.

In this sample, this clonotype turned up many times. V gene TRBV2 combines with J gene TRBJ1-1; possibly TRBD1 for D (5 bases). Germline loops: CDR1 SNHLY, CDR2 FYNNEI. The CDR3 extends over 17 amino acids. The V and J ends lost 4 bases and 1 base respectively, with 19 bases between them. As DNA, the CDR3 is TGTGCCAGCAGTGTCTTTGAGCAGGGTAGGGGGAACACTGAAGCTTTCTTT. Translation: CASSVFEQGRGNTEAFF. The complete variable domain, with remaining parts taken from reference TRBV2 and TRBJ1-1, reads EPEVTQTPSHQVTQMGQEVILRCVPISNHLYFYWYRQILGQKVEFLVSFYNNEISEKSEIFDDQFSVERPDGSNFTLKIRSTKLEDSAMYFCASSVFEQGRGNTEAFFGQGTRLTVV.

The rearrangement joins TRBV20-1 to TRBJ2-2; 9 bases map to TRBD2. Germline CDR1 is DFQATT and CDR2 is SNEGSKA (reference sequence). The CDR3 consists of 15 residues. The J segment lost 3 bases and the V segment lost 6 bases, leaving 8 bases of the junction unmatched. For the CDR3, the DNA is TGCAGTGCCCCGGGGATAGCGGGGGACACCGGGGAGCTGTTTTTT. Its translation is CSAPGIAGDTGELFF.

J is TRBJ2-7 and V is TRBV2; the match to TRBD1 covers 9 bases. The CDR3 spans 13 residues. In germline, CDR1 is SNHLY, CDR2 FYNNEI. After removal of 7 bases from V and 6 bases from J, the junction contained 7 bases not matched to a gene. CDR3 residues: CASNRDRAREQYF. As DNA, the CDR3 is TGTGCCAGCAATCGGGACAGGGCACGCGAGCAGTACTTC.

This clonotype was detected ten times or more. A much larger clone lies one base from this, so it may be a read error. The V call is TRBV6-2 or TRBV6-3, the J call TRBJ1-6; TRBD1 matches 7 bases. Germline V gene lookup returns CDR1 MNHEY and CDR2 SVGEGT. CDR3 length equals 15 residues. V dropped 7 bases and J dropped 9; count of bases not matched to a gene: 12. The CDR3 DNA is TGTGCCAGCAACCGAGGGACAGCAGATGCTTCACCCCTCCACTTT. This codes for CASNRGTADASPLHF.

This chain uses TRBV7-9 with TRBJ2-7; D may be TRBD2 (7 bases). Trimming pared 6 bases from V and 0 bases from J, leaving 18 bases between. In germline, CDR1 is SEHNR, CDR2 FQNEAQ (reference sequence). The CDR3 loop spans 16 amino acids. In DNA, the CDR3 is TGTGCCAGCAGTGAAGCTGGGGGGGCGCTCTCCTACGAGCAGTACTTC. Protein sequence: CASSEAGGALSYEQYF.

This clonotype appeared a single time. The chain employs TRBV15 and TRBJ2-5; TRBD1 matches at 10 bases. Germline assignment: CDR1 LNHNV and CDR2 YYDKDF (reference sequence). The CDR3 is made up of 15 amino acids. V dropped 1 base and J dropped 2; count of bases not matched to a gene: 1. CDR3 nucleotide sequence: TGTGCCACCAGCAGAGGGGACAGGGGACAAGAGACCCAGTACTTC. Protein sequence: CATSRGDRGQETQYF.

About this clonotype: This could be a read error, since a much larger clone is one nucleotide away. This chain uses TRBV28 with TRBJ2-3; 10 bases map to TRBD2. Germline CDR1 MDHEN, CDR2 SYDVKM. This CDR3 is 16 amino acids long. CDR3 region: CASSVPASGSTDTRYF. The CDR3 DNA reads as TGTGCCAGCAGCGTCCCGGCTAGCGGGAGCACAGATACGCGGTATTTT. Full variable domain (rest looked up from reference TRBV28 and TRBJ2-3): DVKVTQSSRYLVKRTGEKVFLECVQDMDHENMFWYRQDPGLGLRLIYFSYDVKMKEKGDIPEGYSVSREKKERFSLILESASTNQTSMYLCASSVPASGSTDTRYFGPGTRLTVL.

This clonotype was observed at least ten times. The chain uses TRBV5-4 and TRBJ2-7, with D possibly matching TRBD1 (5 bases). This CDR3 has 15 amino acids. V gave up 2 bases and J gave up 4 bases, with 16 bases separating them. CDR1 is SGHNT, CDR2 YYREEE, per germline (reference sequence). This CDR3 is CASSLWGPGIYEQYF. DNA for the CDR3: TGTGCCAGCAGCTTATGGGGCCCTGGCATTTACGAGCAGTACTTC.

This clonotype is deemed medium-sized. The V call is TRBV24-1, the J call TRBJ1-2; a weak D match, TRBD1 (5 bases). V was cut by 4 bases and J by 3 bases, with 17 bases left in between. This CDR3 comprises 16 residues. Germline CDR1 reads KGHDR; CDR2 reads SFDVKD. CDR3 residues: CATSDRTGPADYGYTF. The CDR3 region has the DNA TGTGCCACCAGTGACCGCACAGGACCGGCCGACTATGGCTACACCTTC.

The sample holds many counts of this clonotype. The gene calls are TRBV20-1 and TRBJ1-5; weak D call: TRBD1 (5 bases). Germline-derived CDR1 and CDR2 are DFQATT and SNEGSKA (reference sequence). CDR3 length: 15 amino acids. Trimming cost V 0 bases and J 3 bases, with 12 bases left between them. The CDR3 is CSARDSQGPNQPQHF. CDR3 in DNA: TGCAGTGCTAGAGATAGTCAGGGACCCAATCAGCCCCAGCATTTT.

The rearrangement uses TRBV7-2 and TRBJ1-5; D may be TRBD1 (6 bases). Trimming shortened V by 1 base and J by 7 bases, and 17 bases separated the two germline ends. The CDR3 has 16 amino acids. In germline, CDR1 is SGHTA, CDR2 FQGNSA. The CDR3, as DNA: TGTGCCAGCAGCTTAGATTCAGGGGCCTCGAGACAGCCCCAGCATTTT. Amino acids: CASSLDSGASRQPQHF.

This sequence joins TRBV28 and TRBJ2-7; TRBD2 matches 7 bases. Germline lookup yields CDR1 MDHEN and CDR2 SYDVKM. V gave up 7 bases and J gave up 4 bases; unmatched junction bases: 10. The CDR3 runs 14 residues. As DNA, the CDR3 is TGTGCCAGCACGCCTCGGACTAGTGTTTACGAGCAGTACTTC. This codes for CASTPRTSVYEQYF. The whole variable domain, remainder taken from reference TRBV28 and TRBJ2-7, is DVKVTQSSRYLVKRTGEKVFLECVQDMDHENMFWYRQDPGLGLRLIYFSYDVKMKEKGDIPEGYSVSREKKERFSLILESASTNQTSMYLCASTPRTSVYEQYFGPGTRLTVT.